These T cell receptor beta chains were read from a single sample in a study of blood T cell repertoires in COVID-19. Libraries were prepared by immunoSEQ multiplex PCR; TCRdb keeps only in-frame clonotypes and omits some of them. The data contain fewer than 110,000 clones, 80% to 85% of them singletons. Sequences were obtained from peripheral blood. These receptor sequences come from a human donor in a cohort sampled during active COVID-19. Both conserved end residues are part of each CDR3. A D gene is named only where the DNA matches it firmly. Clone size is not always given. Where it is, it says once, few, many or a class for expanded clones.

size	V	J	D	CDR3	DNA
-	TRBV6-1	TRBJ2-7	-	CASSERQGFSEQYF	TGTGCCAGCAGTGAACGTCAGGGGTTCTCAGAGCAGTACTTC
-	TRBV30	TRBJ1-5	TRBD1	CAWSEQGSQPQHF	TGTGCCTGGAGTGAACAGGGGAGTCAGCCCCAGCATTTT
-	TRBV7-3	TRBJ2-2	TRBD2	CASSPNAGGVNTGELFF	TGTGCCAGCAGCCCAAATGCGGGGGGCGTGAACACCGGGGAGCTGTTTTTT
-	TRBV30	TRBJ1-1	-	CAWAEGLMNTEAFF	TGTGCCTGGGCGGAGGGCCTTATGAACACTGAAGCTTTCTTT
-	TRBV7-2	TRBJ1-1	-	CASSPGGSMNTEAFF	TGTGCCAGCAGCCCCGGGGGAAGCATGAACACTGAAGCTTTCTTT
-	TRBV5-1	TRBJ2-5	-	CASSLATPYQETQYF	TGCGCCAGCAGCTTGGCTACCCCGTACCAAGAGACCCAGTACTTC
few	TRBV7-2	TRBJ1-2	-	CASSFNGGYTF	TGTGCCAGCAGCTTCAACGGTGGCTACACCTTC
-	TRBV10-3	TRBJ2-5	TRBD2	CAISEWVSGSAETQYF	TGTGCCATCAGTGAGTGGGTTAGCGGGAGTGCAGAGACCCAGTACTTC
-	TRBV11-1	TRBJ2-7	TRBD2	CASSLLAGVPEQYF	TGTGCCAGCAGCTTACTAGCGGGAGTCCCCGAGCAGTACTTC
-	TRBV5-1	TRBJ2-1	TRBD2	CASSLDPSGSYNEQFF	TGCGCCAGCAGCTTGGATCCTAGCGGGAGCTACAATGAGCAGTTCTTC
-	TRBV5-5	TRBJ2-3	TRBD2	CASSGGSLAAGDTQYF	TGTGCCAGCAGCGGGGGGTCACTAGCGGCGGGGGATACGCAGTATTTT
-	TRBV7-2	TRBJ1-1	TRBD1	CASSPGTANTEAFF	TGTGCCAGCAGCCCGGGGACAGCGAACACTGAAGCTTTCTTT
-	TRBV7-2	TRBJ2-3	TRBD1	CASSLAGTGFSTDTQYF	TGTGCCAGCAGCTTAGCGGGGACAGGCTTTAGCACAGATACGCAGTATTTT
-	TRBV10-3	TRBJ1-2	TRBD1	CAISDPRQGGYGYTF	TGTGCCATCAGTGACCCTCGACAGGGGGGCTATGGCTACACCTTC
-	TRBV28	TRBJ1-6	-	CASSPPGIYNSPLHF	TGTGCCAGCAGCCCACCGGGGATATATAATTCACCCCTCCACTTT
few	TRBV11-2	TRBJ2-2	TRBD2	CASSLSGRAGGELFF	TGTGCCAGCAGCTTAAGCGGGAGGGCCGGCGGGGAGCTGTTTTTT
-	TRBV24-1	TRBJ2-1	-	CATSDLSGSVYNEQFF	TGTGCCACCAGTGATTTATCCGGGAGTGTCTACAATGAGCAGTTCTTC
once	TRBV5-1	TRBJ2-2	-	CASSLDRVLNTGELFF	TGCGCCAGCAGCTTGGACCGGGTGTTAAACACCGGGGAGCTGTTTTTT
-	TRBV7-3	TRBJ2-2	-	CASSPSDTTGELFF	TGTGCCAGCAGCCCCTCGGACACCACCGGGGAGCTGTTTTTT
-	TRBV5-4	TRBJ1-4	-	CASSLAGGVANEKLFF	TGTGCCAGCAGCTTGGCCGGAGGGGTTGCTAATGAAAAACTGTTTTTT
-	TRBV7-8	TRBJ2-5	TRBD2	CASKQTSAVSQETQYF	TGTGCCAGCAAGCAGACTAGCGCGGTTTCCCAAGAGACCCAGTACTTC
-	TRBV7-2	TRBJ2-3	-	CASSLDFIGGKYF	TGTGCCAGCAGCTTAGACTTCATCGGCGGGAAATATTTT
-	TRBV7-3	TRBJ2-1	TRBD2	CASSLGTSGFSEQFF	TGTGCCAGCAGCTTAGGGACTAGCGGGTTTAGTGAGCAGTTCTTC
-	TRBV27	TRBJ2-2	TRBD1	CASSPPGQAANTGELFF	TGTGCCAGCAGTCCTCCGGGACAGGCCGCGAACACCGGGGAGCTGTTTTTT
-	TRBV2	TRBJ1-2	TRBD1	CASVRDRVGYGYTF	TGTGCCAGCGTTAGAGACAGGGTCGGCTATGGCTACACCTTC
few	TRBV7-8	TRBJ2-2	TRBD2	CASSFLGGTGELFF	TGTGCCAGCAGCTTTTTGGGAGGGACCGGGGAGCTGTTTTTT
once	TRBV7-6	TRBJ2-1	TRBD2	CASSLGGLAGGFDEQFF	TGTGCCAGCAGCTTAGGGGGTCTAGCGGGAGGGTTCGATGAGCAGTTCTTC
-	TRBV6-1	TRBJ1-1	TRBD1	CASSEHGRGKAFF	TGTGCCAGCAGTGAACACGGCAGGGGGAAGGCTTTCTTT
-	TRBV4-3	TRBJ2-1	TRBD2	CASSRVAGAEQFF	TGCGCCAGCTCCCGGGTAGCGGGAGCTGAGCAGTTCTTC
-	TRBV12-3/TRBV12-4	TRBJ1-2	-	CASSLGGYYGYTF	TGTGCCAGCAGTTTGGGAGGGTACTATGGCTACACCTTC
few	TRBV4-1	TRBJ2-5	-	CASSQGPVGTQYF	TGCGCCAGCAGCCAGGGCCCAGTGGGGACCCAGTACTTC
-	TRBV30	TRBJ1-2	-	CVRTEPGTHYGYTF	TGTGTCCGCACTGAACCCGGGACACACTATGGCTACACCTTC
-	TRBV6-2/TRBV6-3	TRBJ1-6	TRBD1	CASSFKTGAALSSYNSPLHF	TGTGCCAGCAGTTTCAAGACAGGGGCCGCGCTAAGCTCCTATAATTCACCCCTCCACTTT
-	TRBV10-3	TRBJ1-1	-	CAISEAGSEKAFF	TGTGCCATCAGTGAAGCAGGGTCCGAAAAAGCTTTCTTT
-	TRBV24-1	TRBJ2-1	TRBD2	CATSPGLAGGMSSYNEQFF	TGTGCCACCAGCCCGGGACTAGCGGGAGGGATGAGCTCCTACAATGAGCAGTTCTTC
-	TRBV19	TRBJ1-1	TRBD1	CASSMGQGRNTEAFF	TGTGCCAGTAGTATGGGACAGGGGAGGAACACTGAAGCTTTCTTT
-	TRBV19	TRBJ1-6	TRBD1	CASSPDRGNSPLHF	TGTGCCAGTAGTCCCGACAGGGGTAATTCACCCCTCCACTTT